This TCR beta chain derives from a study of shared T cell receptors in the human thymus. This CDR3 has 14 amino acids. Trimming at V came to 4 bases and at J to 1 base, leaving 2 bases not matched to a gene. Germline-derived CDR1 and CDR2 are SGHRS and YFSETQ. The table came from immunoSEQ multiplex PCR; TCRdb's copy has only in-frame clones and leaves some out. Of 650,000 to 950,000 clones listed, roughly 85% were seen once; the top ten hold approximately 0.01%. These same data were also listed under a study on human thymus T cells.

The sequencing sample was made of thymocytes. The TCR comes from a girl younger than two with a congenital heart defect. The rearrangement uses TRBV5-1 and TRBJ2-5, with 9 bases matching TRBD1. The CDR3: CASSQGQGQETQYF. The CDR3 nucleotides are TGCGCCAGCAGCCAGGGACAGGGCCAAGAGACCCAGTACTTC.